This T cell receptor beta chain was obtained from a study of blood T cell repertoires in COVID-19. Background on the study: Some COVID-19 samples were acute and others convalescent; all came from the United States, Italy and Spain.

Generated by immunoSEQ multiplex PCR, the TCRdb table keeps only in-frame clones and is missing some. The table lists about 350,000 clones, about 89% of them singletons. The germline CDR1 and CDR2 sequences are SGHRS and YFSETQ. The CDR3 consists of 15 residues. Between the trimmed V and J ends, which lost 3 bases and 0 bases, there was a span of 12 bases. Input material: PBMCs or T cells enriched from blood (not recorded which). The sequence was obtained from a woman aged 30 to 39 who had recovered from COVID-19. This chain links TRBV5-1 with TRBJ1-1; D remains unclear. Here the CDR3 DNA reads TGCGCCAGCAGCTCCGAATCAACAGTGAACACTGAAGCTTTCTTT. Amino acids: CASSSESTVNTEAFF.